This entry features one TCR beta chain sequence. Its specificity is not known. The data were taken from a study of T cell responses to AZD1222 COVID-19 vaccine. Findings and limits, study-wide: In a largely white British group with more females than males, clonal diversity was possibly underestimated.

This CDR3 contains 14 residues. Germline V lookup: CDR1 SGHAT, CDR2 FQDESV (reference sequence). Deletions cut 5 bases from V and 3 bases from J, with 14 bases between. The repertoire was sequenced with immunoSEQ multiplex PCR; TCRdb's copy has only in-frame clones and lacks some. Of about 73,000 clones in the sample, 70% to 90% were seen once. This clonotype was sampled from an adult in good health. The sequences come from peripheral blood, collected on day 0 of AZD1222 vaccination. The chain combines TRBV11-1 with TRBJ2-7, with D perhaps assigned TRBD1 or TRBD2 (5 bases each). The CDR3 bases are TGTGCCAGCAGCCCCCGGGACGGTTACTACGAGCAGTACTTC. It yields the protein CASSPRDGYYEQYF.